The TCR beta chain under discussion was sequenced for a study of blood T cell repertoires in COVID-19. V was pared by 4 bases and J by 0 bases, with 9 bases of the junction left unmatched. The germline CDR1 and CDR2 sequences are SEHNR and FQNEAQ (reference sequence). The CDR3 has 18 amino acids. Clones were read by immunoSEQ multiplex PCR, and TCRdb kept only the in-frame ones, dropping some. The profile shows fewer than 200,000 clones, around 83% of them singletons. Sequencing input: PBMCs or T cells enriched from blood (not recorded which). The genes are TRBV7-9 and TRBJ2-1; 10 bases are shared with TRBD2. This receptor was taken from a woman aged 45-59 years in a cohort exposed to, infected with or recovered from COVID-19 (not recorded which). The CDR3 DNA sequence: TGTGCCAGCAGCTCCACTAGCGGGGCGTCCAGCTCCTACAATGAGCAGTTCTTC. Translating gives CASSSTSGASSSYNEQFF.